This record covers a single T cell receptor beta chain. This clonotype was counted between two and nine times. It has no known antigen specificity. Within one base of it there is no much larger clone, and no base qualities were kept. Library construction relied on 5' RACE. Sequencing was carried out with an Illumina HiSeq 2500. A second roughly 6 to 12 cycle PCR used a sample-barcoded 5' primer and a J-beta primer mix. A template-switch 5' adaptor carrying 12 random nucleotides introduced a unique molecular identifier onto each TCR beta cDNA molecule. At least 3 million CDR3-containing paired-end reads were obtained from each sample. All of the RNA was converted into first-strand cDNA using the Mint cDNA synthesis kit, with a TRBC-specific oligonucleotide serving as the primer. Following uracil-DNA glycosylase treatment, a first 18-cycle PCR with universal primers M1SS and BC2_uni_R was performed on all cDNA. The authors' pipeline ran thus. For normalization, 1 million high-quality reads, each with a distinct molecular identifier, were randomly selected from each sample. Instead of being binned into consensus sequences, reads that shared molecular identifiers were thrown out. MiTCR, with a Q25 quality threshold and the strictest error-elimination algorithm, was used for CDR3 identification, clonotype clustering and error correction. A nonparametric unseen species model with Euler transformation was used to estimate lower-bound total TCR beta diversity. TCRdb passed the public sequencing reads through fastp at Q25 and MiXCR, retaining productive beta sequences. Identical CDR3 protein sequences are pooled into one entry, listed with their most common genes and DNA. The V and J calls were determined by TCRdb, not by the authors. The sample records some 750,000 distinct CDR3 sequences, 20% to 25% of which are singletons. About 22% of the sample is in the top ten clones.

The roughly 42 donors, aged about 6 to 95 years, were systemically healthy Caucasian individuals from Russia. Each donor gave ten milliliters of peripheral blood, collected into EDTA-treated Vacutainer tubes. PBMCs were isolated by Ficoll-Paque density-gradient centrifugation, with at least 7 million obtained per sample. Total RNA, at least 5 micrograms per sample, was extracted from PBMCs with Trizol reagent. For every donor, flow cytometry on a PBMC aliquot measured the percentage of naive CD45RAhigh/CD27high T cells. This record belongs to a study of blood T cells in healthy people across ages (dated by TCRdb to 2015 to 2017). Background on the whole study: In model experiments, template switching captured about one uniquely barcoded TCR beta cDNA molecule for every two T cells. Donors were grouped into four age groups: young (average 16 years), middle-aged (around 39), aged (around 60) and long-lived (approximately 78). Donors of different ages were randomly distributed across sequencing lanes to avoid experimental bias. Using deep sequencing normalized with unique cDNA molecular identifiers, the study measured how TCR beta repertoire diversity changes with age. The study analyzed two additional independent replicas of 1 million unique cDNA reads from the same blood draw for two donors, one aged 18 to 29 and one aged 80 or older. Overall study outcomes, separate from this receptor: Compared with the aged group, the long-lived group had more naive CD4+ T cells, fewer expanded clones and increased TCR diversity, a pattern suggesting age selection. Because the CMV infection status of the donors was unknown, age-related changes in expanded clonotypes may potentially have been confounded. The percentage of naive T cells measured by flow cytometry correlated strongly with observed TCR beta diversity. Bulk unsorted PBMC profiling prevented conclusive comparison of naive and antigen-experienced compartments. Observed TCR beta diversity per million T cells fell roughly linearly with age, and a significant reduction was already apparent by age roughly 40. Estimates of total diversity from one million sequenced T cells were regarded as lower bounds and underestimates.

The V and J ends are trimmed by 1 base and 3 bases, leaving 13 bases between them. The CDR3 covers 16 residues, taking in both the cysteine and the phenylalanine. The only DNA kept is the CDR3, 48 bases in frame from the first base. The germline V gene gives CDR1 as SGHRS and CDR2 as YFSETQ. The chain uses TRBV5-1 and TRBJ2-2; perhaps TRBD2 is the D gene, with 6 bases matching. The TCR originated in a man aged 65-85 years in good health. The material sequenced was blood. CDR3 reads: CASSLLRDVDTGELFF. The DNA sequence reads TGCGCCAGCAGCTTGCTGCGGGACGTCGACACCGGGGAGCTGTTTTTT.